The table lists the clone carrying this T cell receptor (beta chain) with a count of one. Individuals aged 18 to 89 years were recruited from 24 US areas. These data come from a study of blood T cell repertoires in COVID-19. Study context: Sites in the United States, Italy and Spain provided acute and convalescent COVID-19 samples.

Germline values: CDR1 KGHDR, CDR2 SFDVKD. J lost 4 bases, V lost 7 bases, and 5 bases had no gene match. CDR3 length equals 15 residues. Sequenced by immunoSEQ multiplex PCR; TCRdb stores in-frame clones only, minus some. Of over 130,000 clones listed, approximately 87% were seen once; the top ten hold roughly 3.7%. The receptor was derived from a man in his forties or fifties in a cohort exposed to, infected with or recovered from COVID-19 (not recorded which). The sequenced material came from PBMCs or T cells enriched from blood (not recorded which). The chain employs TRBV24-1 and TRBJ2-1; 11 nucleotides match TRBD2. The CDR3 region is CATSFGTSGYNEQFF. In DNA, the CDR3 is TGTGCCACCAGCTTCGGGACTAGCGGATACAATGAGCAGTTCTTC.